The entry below describes one TCR beta chain. What it binds is unknown. Clones were read by immunoSEQ multiplex PCR, and TCRdb kept only the in-frame ones, dropping some. The sample has some 130,000 clones; over 75% are singletons. This specimen belongs to a study of cytotoxic CD8 clonotypes in ibrutinib-treated CLL. Study details: The study included around twelve relapsed/refractory and 15 treatment-naive patients; roughly 18 had IGHV unmutated disease. Response samples were taken after a median of approximately 11 months on treatment, range 6 to 36.

This CDR3 has 15 residues. V dropped 8 bases and J dropped 9; count of bases not matched to a gene: 18. Germline CDR1 reads MDHEN; CDR2 reads SYDVKM. Findings of the study overall: At baseline, clonality was higher than in age-matched healthy donors and correlated with CD8+ counts. Sustained-remission and progressing patients had different sampling times.

V is TRBV28 and J is TRBJ2-5; 7 positions match TRBD1. The clonotype comes from a human donor with chronic lymphocytic leukemia. This specimen was PBMCs, taken after 24 months of ibrutinib treatment. The CDR3 DNA reads as TGTGCCAGCCAAGAGACAGGGACGGGTCTTGAGGCCCAGTACTTC. This encodes CASQETGTGLEAQYF.